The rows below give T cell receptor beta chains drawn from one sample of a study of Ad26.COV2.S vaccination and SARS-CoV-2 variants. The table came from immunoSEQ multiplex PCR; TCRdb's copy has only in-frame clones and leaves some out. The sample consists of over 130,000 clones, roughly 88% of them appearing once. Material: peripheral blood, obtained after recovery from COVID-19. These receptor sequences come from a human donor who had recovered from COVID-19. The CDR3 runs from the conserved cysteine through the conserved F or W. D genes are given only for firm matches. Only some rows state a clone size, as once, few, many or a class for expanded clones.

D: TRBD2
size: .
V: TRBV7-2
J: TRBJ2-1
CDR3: CASSPQGRLAGVEQFF
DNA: TGTGCCAGCAGCCCGCAAGGCCGACTAGCGGGGGTTGAGCAGTTCTTC

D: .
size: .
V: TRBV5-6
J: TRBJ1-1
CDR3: CASSLGGGNEAFF
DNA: TGTGCCAGCAGCTTGGGAGGGGGAAATGAAGCTTTCTTT

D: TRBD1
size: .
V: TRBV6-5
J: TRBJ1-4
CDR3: CASSYWTGGREKLFF
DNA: TGTGCCAGCAGTTACTGGACAGGGGGTCGGGAAAAACTGTTTTTT

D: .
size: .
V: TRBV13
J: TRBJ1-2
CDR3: CASRNDSFYGYTF
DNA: TGTGCCAGCAGAAATGACAGTTTCTATGGCTACACCTTC

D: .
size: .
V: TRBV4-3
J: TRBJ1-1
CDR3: CASTPVRVGTEAFF
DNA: TGCGCCAGCACTCCTGTGAGGGTGGGTACTGAAGCTTTCTTT

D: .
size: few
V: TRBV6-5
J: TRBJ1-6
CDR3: CASSYSIQQNSPLHF
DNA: TGTGCCAGCAGTTACTCGATACAGCAAAATTCACCCCTCCACTTT

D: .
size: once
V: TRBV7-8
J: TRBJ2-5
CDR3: CASSATQGLETQYF
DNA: TGTGCCAGCAGTGCTACTCAGGGTCTTGAGACCCAGTACTTC

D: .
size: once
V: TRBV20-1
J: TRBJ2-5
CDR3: CSASTGFWETQYF
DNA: TGCAGTGCTAGTACAGGGTTTTGGGAGACCCAGTACTTC

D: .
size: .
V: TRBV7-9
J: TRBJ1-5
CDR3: CASSLGTGNQPQHF
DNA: TGTGCCAGCAGCTTAGGGACAGGCAATCAGCCCCAGCATTTT

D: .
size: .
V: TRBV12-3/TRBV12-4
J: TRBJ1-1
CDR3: CASSFSPLTEAFF
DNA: TGTGCCAGCAGTTTTTCACCCCTAACTGAAGCTTTCTTT

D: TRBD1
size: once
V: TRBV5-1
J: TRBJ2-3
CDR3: CASSIQGGQGRDTQYF
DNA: TGCGCCAGCAGTATACAAGGGGGACAGGGTAGAGATACGCAGTATTTT

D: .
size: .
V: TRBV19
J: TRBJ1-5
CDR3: CASSMGLGGGQPQHF
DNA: TGTGCCAGTAGTATGGGTCTCGGGGGTGGGCAGCCCCAGCATTTT

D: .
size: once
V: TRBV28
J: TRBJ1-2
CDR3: CASSQRGAKMSRGYTF
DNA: TGTGCCAGCAGTCAACGGGGGGCTAAGATGTCTCGAGGCTACACCTTC

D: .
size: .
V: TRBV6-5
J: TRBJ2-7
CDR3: CASSLRLGEQYF
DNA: TGTGCCAGCAGTCTTAGGTTAGGCGAGCAGTACTTC

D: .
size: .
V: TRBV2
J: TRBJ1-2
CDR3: CASSEGYGVKTGGYTF
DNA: TGTGCCAGCAGTGAAGGGTATGGTGTAAAGACGGGGGGCTACACCTTC

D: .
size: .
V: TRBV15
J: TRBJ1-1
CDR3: CATSRETLLNTEAFF
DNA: TGTGCCACCAGCAGAGAGACATTGTTGAACACTGAAGCTTTCTTT

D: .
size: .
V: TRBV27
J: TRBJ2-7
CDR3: CANDPTGCSYEQYF
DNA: TGTGCCAACGACCCTACAGGATGCTCCTACGAGCAGTACTTC

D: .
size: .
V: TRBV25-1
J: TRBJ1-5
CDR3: CASSAIGGAQPQHF
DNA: TGTGCCAGCAGTGCAATAGGGGGTGCTCAGCCCCAGCATTTT

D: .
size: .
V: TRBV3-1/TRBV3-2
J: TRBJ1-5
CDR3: CASSHRNQPQHF
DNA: TGTGCCAGCAGCCACCGCAATCAGCCCCAGCATTTT

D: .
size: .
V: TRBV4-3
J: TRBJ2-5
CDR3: CASSQDLALETQYF
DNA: TGCGCCAGCAGCCAAGATTTGGCCTTGGAGACCCAGTACTTC

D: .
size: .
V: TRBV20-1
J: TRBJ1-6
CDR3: CSASRGLSYNSPLHF
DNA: TGCAGTGCTAGTCGCGGCCTCTCCTATAATTCACCCCTCCACTTT

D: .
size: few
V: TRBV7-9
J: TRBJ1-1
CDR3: CASSPRDRGNTEAFF
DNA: TGTGCCAGCAGCCCCAGGGACCGCGGAAACACTGAAGCTTTCTTT

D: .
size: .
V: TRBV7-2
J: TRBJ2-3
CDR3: CASSFATTDTQYF
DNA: TGTGCCAGCAGCTTCGCTACCACAGATACGCAGTATTTT

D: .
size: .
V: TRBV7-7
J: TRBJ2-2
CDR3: CASSPVNTGELFF
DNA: TGTGCTAGCAGTCCGGTGAACACCGGGGAGCTGTTTTTT